Below are 7 T cell receptor beta chains sequenced from a single sample in a study of patients and donors after allogeneic stem cell transplantation. One entry per CDR3 protein results from TCRdb running MiXCR on the RT-PCR reads. The table includes 190,000 or so distinct CDR3 sequences, around two fifths detected once. Sample: blood, either unsorted or a sorted T cell fraction (not recorded which). The receptors derive from a human donor who was either an allogeneic HSCT recipient or a stem cell or donor lymphocyte infusion donor (not recorded which). It is not recorded whose cells these are; they may come from a transplant donor.

In its sample, this clonotype was seen a few times. This sequence joins TRBV5-1 and TRBJ1-2, with D tentatively TRBD1 (5 bases). Trimming shortened V by 4 bases and J by 5 bases, and 18 bases separated the two germline ends. The germline V gene encodes CDR1 SGHRS and CDR2 YFSETQ. The CDR3 contains 15 residues. CDR3 protein: CASSGGTATGYGYTF. The CDR3 DNA reads as TGCGCCAGCAGCGGGGGGACCGCTACCGGGTATGGCTACACCTTC. Variable domain in full (rest from reference TRBV5-1 and TRBJ1-2): KAGVTQTPRYLIKTRGQQVTLSCSPISGHRSVSWYQQTPGQGLQFLFEYFSETQRNKGNFPGRFSGRQFSNSRSEMNVSTLELGDSALYLCASSGGTATGYGYTFGSGTRLTVV.

The rearrangement joins TRBV6-4 to TRBJ1-6, with unresolved D. The CDR3 is made up of 13 amino acids. CDR1 and CDR2 (germline): MRHNA, SNTAGT. V shed 8 bases and J shed 8 bases, with 13 bases lying between them. The CDR3 loop is CASGFGDDSPLHF. The DNA of the CDR3 is TGTGCCAGCGGCTTCGGCGATGATTCACCCCTCCACTTT.

V and J are TRBV6-5 and TRBJ2-1; D remains unclear. V was pared by 7 bases and J by 0 bases, with 10 bases between. Per the germline V gene, CDR1 is MNHEY and CDR2 is SVGAGI. The length of the CDR3 is 14 residues. The CDR3 DNA is TGTGCCAGCAAGGTCGCCGGCTCCTACAATGAGCAGTTCTTC. It yields the protein CASKVAGSYNEQFF.

The chain is built from TRBV7-2 and TRBJ1-5, with D perhaps TRBD1 (6 bases). Germline-derived CDR1 and CDR2 are SGHTA and FQGNSA. The CDR3 length is 14 residues. V gave up 5 bases and J gave up 5 bases, with 13 bases separating them. CDR3 amino acids: CASSPQQGDQPQHF. In DNA, the CDR3 is TGTGCCAGCAGCCCACAACAGGGCGATCAGCCCCAGCATTTT. Drawing the rest from reference TRBV7-2 and TRBJ1-5, the complete variable domain is GAGVSQSPSNKVTEKGKDVELRCDPISGHTALYWYRQSLGQGLEFLIYFQGNSAPDKSGLPSDRFSAERTGGSVSTLTIQRTQQEDSAVYLCASSPQQGDQPQHFGDGTRLSIL.

This chain connects TRBV9 to TRBJ1-1, with D perhaps TRBD1 (5 bases). Trimming took 4 bases from V and 5 from J, leaving 21 bases between them. CDR3 length: 16 residues. In germline, CDR1 is SGDLS, CDR2 YYNGEE. As DNA, the CDR3 is TGTGCCAGCAGCCCCGAGTTGGGGGGGTTGAGGACTGAAGCTTTCTTT. Translated, it gives CASSPELGGLRTEAFF.

This clonotype was picked up a small number of times. This rearrangement joins TRBV28 to TRBJ1-2; tentatively, D is TRBD1 (6 bases). Trimming shortened V by 4 bases and J by 9 bases, and 21 bases separated the two germline ends. The V gene's germline CDR1 is MDHEN and CDR2 SYDVKM. The CDR3 has 15 residues. CDR3 nucleotide sequence: TGTGCCAGCAGTTATATCAGGAGGACAGCCCTTAGCTACACCTTC. It is translated as CASSYIRRTALSYTF.

This clonotype was seen only a few times. V usage is TRBV11-2 and J usage is TRBJ2-1; D is unclear. CDR3 length: 13 amino acids. Trimming took 5 bases from V and 9 from J, leaving 14 bases between them. Germline V gives CDR1 SGHAT, CDR2 FQNNGV. The CDR3 sequence is CASSASLEAEQFF. CDR3 sequence (DNA): TGTGCCAGCAGCGCCAGCTTGGAAGCTGAGCAGTTCTTC.